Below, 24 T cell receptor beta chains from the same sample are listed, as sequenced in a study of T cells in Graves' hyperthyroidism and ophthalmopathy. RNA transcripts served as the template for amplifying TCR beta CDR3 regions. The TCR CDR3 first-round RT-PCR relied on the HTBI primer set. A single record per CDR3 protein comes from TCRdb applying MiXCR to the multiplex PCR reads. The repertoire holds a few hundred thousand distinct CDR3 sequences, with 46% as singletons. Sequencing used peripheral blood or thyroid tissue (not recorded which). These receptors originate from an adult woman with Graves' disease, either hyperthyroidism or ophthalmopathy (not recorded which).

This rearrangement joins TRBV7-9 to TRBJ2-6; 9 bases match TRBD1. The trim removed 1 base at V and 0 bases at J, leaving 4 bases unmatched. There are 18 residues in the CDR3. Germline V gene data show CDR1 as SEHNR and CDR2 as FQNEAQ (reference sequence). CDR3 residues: CASSLVGTGFSGANVLTF. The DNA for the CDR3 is TGTGCCAGCAGCTTAGTTGGGACAGGGTTCTCTGGGGCCAACGTCCTGACTTTC.

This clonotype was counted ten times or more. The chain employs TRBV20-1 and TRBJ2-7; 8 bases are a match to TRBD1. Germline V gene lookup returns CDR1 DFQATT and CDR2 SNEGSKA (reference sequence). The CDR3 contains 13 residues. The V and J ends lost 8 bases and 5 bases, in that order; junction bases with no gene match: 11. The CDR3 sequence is CSSLQGDRHEQYF. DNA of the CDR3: TGCAGTTCCCTACAGGGGGATCGACACGAGCAGTACTTC.

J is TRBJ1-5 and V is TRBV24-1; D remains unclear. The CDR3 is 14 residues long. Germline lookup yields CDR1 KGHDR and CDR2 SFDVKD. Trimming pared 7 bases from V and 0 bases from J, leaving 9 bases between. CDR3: CATSASYSNQPQHF. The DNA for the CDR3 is TGTGCCACCAGCGCAAGTTATAGCAATCAGCCCCAGCATTTT.

The chain's CDR3 is CASSEYRGRGSQTQYF. CDR3 bases: TGTGCCAGCAGTGAGTACAGGGGGCGGGGGTCGCAGACCCAGTACTTC. The chain has TRBV6-6 and TRBJ2-5; TRBD1 matches 9 bases. CDR1 MNHNY and CDR2 SVGAGI come from the germline V gene (reference sequence). This CDR3 is built from 16 residues. The trim removed 5 bases at V and 6 bases at J, leaving 13 bases unmatched.

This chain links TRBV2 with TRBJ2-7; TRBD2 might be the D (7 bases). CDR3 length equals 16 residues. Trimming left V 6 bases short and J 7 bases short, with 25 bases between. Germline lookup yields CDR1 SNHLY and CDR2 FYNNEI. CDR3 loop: CASSHPLSGDTGEQYF. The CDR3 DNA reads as TGTGCCAGCAGCCACCCGCTGAGCGGGGACACCGGGGAGCAGTACTTC.

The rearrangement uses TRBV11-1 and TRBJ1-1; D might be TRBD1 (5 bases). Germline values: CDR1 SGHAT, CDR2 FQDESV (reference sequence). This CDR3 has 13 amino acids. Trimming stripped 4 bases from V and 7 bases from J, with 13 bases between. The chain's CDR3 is CASSSDRTFEAFF. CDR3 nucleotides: TGTGCCAGCAGCTCTGACAGAACCTTTGAAGCTTTCTTT.

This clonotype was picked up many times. The CDR3 spells CASSLEGTGFTETQYF. Here the CDR3 DNA reads TGTGCCAGCAGCTTAGAAGGGACAGGGTTTACTGAGACCCAGTACTTC. V and J are TRBV11-2 and TRBJ2-5, with 9 nucleotides matching TRBD1. This CDR3 has 16 residues. Germline assignment: CDR1 SGHAT and CDR2 FQNNGV. V shed 0 bases, J shed 5 bases, and the junction held 7 bases outside the gene matches.

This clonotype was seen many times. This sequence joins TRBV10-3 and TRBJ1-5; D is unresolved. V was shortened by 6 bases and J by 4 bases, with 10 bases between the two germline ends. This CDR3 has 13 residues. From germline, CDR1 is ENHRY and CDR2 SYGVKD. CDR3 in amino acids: CAIREASNQPQHF. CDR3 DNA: TGTGCCATCAGGGAGGCCTCTAATCAGCCCCAGCATTTT.

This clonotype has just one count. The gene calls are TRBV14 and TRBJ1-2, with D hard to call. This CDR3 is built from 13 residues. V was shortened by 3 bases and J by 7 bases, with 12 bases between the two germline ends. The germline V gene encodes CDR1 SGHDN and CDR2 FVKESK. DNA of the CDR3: TGTGCCAGCAGCCATCAATTTGATTGTGGCTACACCTTC. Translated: CASSHQFDCGYTF.

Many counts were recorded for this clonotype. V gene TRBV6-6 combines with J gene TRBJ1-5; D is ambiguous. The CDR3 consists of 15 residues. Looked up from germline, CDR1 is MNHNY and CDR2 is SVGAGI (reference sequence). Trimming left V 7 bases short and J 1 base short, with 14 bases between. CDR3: CASIRVAGSNQPQHF. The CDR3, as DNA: TGTGCCAGCATTAGGGTTGCGGGGAGCAATCAGCCCCAGCATTTT.

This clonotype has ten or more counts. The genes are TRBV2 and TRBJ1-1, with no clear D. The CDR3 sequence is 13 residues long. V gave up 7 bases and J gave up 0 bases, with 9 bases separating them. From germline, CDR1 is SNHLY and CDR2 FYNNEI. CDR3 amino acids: CASTTKMNTEAFF. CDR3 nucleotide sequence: TGTGCCAGCACCACCAAGATGAACACTGAAGCTTTCTTT. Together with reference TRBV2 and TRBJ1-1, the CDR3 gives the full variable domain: EPEVTQTPSHQVTQMGQEVILRCVPISNHLYFYWYRQILGQKVEFLVSFYNNEISEKSEIFDDQFSVERPDGSNFTLKIRSTKLEDSAMYFCASTTKMNTEAFFGQGTRLTVV.

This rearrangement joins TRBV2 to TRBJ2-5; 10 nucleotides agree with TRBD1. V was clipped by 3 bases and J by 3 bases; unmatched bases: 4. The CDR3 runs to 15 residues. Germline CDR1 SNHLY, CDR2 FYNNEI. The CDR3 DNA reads TGTGCCAGCAGTGAGGGCGGGACAGGGGAAGAGACCCAGTACTTC. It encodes CASSEGGTGEETQYF.

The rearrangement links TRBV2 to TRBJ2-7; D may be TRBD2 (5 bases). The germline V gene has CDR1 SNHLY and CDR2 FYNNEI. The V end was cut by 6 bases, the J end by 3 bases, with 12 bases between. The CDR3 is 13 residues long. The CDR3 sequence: CASRTSRDYEQYF. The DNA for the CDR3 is TGTGCCAGCAGGACCTCACGGGACTACGAGCAGTACTTC.

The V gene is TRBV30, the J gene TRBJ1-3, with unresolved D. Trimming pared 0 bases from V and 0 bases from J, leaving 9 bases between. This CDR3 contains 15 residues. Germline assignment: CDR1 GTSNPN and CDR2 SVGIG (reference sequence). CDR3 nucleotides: TGTGCCTGGAGTGTTATGCTCAGCTCTGGAAACACCATATATTTT. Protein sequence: CAWSVMLSSGNTIYF. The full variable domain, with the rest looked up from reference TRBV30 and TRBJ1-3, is SQTIHQWPATLVQPVGSPLSLECTVEGTSNPNLYWYRQAAGRGLQLLFYSVGIGQISSEVPQNLSASRPQDRQFILSSKKLLLSDSGFYLCAWSVMLSSGNTIYFGEGSWLTVV.

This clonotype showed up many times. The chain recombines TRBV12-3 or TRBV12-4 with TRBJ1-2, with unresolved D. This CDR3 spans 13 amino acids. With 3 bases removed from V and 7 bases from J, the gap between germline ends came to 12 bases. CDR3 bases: TGTGCCAGCAGTTTTTCATTCAGGCCTGGCTACACCTTC. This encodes CASSFSFRPGYTF.

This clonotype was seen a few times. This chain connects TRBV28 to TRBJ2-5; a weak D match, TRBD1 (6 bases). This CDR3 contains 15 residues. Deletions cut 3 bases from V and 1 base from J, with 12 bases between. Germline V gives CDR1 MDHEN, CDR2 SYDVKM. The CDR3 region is CASSFPPRGQETQYF. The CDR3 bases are TGTGCCAGCAGTTTCCCTCCCAGGGGCCAAGAGACCCAGTACTTC.

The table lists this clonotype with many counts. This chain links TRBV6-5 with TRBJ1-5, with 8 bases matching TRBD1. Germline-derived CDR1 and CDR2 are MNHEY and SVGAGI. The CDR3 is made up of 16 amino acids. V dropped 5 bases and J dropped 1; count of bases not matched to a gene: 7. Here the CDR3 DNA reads TGTGCCAGCAGTAGACAGGGGCCCCAGAGCAATCAGCCCCAGCATTTT. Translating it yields CASSRQGPQSNQPQHF.

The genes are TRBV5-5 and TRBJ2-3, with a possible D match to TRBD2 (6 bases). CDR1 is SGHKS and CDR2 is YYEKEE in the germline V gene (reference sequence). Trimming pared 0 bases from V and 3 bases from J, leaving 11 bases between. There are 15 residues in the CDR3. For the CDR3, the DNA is TGTGCCAGCAGCTTGGATGGGGGGAGGACAGATACGCAGTATTTT. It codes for CASSLDGGRTDTQYF.

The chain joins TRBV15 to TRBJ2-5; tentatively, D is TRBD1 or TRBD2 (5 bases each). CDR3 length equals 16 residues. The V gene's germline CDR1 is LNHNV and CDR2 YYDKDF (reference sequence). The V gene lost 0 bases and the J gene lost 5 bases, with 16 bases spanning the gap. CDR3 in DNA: TGTGCCACCAGCAGAGATCGTGAGGGGATGATGGAGACCCAGTACTTC. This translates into CATSRDREGMMETQYF.

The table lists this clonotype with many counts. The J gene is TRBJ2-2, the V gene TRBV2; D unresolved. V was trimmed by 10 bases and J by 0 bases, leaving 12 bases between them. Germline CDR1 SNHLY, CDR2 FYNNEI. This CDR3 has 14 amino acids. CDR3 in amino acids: CATGTRTNTGELFF. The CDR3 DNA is TGTGCCACTGGAACACGAACGAACACCGGGGAGCTGTTTTTT.

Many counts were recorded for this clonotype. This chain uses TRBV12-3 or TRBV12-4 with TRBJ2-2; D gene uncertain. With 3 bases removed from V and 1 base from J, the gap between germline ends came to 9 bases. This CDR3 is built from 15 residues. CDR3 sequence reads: CASSFEVLNTGELFF. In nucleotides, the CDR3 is TGTGCCAGCAGTTTTGAGGTGTTGAACACCGGGGAGCTGTTTTTT.

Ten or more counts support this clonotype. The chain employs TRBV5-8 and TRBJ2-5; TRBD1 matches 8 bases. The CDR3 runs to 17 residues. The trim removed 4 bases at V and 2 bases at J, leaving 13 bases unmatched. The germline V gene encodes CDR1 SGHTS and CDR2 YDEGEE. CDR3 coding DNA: TGTGCCAGCAGCCCACCCCCCCAGGGGGCGTTACAAGAGACCCAGTACTTC. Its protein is CASSPPPQGALQETQYF.

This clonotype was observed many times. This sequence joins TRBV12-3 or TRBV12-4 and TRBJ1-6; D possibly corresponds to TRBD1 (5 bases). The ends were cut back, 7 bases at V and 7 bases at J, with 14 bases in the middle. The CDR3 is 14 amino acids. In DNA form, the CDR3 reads TGTGCCAGCACCCGGCAGGGCTACAATTCACCCCTCCACTTT. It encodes CASTRQGYNSPLHF.

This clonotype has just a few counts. The CDR3 DNA sequence: TGTGCCAGCAGTTACTCTGCGGGAGGCTACGAGCAGTACTTC. Amino acid sequence: CASSYSAGGYEQYF. The chain has TRBV6-5 and TRBJ2-5; 8 bases are a match to TRBD2. TRBJ2-7 matches the DNA end more closely, so the J call is doubtful. Per germline, CDR1 MNHEY and CDR2 SVGAGI. This CDR3 is 14 amino acids long.